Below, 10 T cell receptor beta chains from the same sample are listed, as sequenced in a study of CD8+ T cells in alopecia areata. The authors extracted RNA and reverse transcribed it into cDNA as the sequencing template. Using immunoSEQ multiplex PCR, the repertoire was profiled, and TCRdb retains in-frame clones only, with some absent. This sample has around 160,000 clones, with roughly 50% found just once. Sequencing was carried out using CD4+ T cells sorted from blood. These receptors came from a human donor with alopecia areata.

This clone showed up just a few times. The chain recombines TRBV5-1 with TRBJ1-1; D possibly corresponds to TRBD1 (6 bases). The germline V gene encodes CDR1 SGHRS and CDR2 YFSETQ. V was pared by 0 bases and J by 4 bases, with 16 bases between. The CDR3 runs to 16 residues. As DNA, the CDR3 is TGCGCCAGCAGCTTGGTAGGGCCAGGGGAGAGCACTGAAGCTTTCTTT. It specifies CASSLVGPGESTEAFF. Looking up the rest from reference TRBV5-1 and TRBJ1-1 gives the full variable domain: KAGVTQTPRYLIKTRGQQVTLSCSPISGHRSVSWYQQTPGQGLQFLFEYFSETQRNKGNFPGRFSGRQFSNSRSEMNVSTLELGDSALYLCASSLVGPGESTEAFFGQGTRLTVV.

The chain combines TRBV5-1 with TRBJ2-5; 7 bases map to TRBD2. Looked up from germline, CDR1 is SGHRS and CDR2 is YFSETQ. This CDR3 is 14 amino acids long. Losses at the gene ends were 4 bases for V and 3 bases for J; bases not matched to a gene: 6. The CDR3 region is CASSRDYRKETQYF. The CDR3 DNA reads TGCGCCAGCAGCAGGGACTACAGGAAAGAGACCCAGTACTTC.

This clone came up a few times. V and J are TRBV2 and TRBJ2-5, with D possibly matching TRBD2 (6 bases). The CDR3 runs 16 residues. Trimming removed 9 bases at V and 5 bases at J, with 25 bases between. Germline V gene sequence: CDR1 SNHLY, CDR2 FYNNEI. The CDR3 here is CARAAAGWYEGETQYF. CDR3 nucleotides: TGTGCCAGGGCCGCGGCGGGATGGTATGAAGGTGAGACCCAGTACTTC.

CDR3 loop: CAWAPPATGRPQHF. The CDR3 region has the DNA TGTGCCTGGGCCCCCCCCGCTACAGGGCGGCCCCAGCATTTT. The chain links TRBV30 to TRBJ1-5, with D perhaps matching TRBD1 (6 bases). The ends were cut back, 5 bases at V and 9 bases at J, with 20 bases in the middle. This CDR3 has 14 amino acids. The germline V gene encodes CDR1 GTSNPN and CDR2 SVGIG (reference sequence). The variable domain in full, with the rest retrieved from reference TRBV30 and TRBJ1-5, is SQTIHQWPATLVQPVGSPLSLECTVEGTSNPNLYWYRQAAGRGLQLLFYSVGIGQISSEVPQNLSASRPQDRQFILSSKKLLLSDSGFYLCAWAPPATGRPQHFGDGTRLSIL.

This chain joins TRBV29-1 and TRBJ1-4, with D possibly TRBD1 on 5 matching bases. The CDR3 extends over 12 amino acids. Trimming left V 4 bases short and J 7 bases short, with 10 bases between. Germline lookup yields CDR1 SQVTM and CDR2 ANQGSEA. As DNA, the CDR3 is TGCAGCGTTGTAAGGGGAGGTGAAAAACTGTTTTTT. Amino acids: CSVVRGGEKLFF.

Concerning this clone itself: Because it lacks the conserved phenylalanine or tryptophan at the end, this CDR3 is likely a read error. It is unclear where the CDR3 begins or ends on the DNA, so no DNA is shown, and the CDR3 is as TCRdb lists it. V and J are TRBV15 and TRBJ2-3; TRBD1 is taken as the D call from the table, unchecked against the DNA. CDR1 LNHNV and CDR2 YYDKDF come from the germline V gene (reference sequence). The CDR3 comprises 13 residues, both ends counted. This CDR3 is CATSSVRDSIGFL.

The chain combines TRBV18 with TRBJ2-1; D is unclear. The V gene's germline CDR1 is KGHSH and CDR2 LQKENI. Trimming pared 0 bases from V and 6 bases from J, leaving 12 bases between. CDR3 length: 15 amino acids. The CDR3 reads CASSPPYPIRNEQFF. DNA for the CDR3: TGTGCCAGCTCACCACCCTACCCGATTCGCAATGAGCAGTTCTTC.

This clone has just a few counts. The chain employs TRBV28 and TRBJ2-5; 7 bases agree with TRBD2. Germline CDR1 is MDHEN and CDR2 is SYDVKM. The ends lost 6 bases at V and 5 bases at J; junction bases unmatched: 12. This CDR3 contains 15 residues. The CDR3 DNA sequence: TGTGCCAGCAGCCCCTTAGGGGCGGGAGAGGAGACCCAGTACTTC. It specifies CASSPLGAGEETQYF.

In DNA form, the CDR3 reads TGCAGTGTCGTTGGGGGGGACATTCAGTACTTC. Its translation: CSVVGGDIQYF. V usage is TRBV20-1 and J usage is TRBJ2-4; 7 bases match TRBD2. Germline-derived CDR1 and CDR2 are DFQATT and SNEGSKA (reference sequence). J was trimmed by 8 bases and V by 7 bases; bases with no gene match: 5. The CDR3 has 11 residues.

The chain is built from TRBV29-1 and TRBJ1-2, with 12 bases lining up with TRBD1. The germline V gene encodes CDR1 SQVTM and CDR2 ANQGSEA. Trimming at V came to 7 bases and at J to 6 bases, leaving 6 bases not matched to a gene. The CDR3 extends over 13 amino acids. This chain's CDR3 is CSGGTGGANGYTF. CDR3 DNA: TGCAGCGGGGGGACAGGGGGCGCGAATGGCTACACCTTC.